The TCR beta chain described here comes from a study of blood T cell repertoires in COVID-19. Looking at the study overall: PBMCs, B-cell-depleted T cells, or T cells were the source of the cDNA or gDNA that made up the material.

In the study's own analysis: Reference gene primers were amplified, and this amplification served to estimate nucleated cell counts. The table came from immunoSEQ multiplex PCR; TCRdb's copy has only in-frame clones and leaves some out. The V and J calls and clone size were taken over from that table, and D and trimming were inferred from the DNA. The sample contains 130,000 or so clones, around 88% of which appear only once. This CDR3 spans 15 amino acids. Deletions cut 2 bases from V and 4 bases from J, with 17 bases between. The germline CDR1 and CDR2 sequences are SQVTM and ANQGSEA. The sequence came from a woman aged 55-69 years with acute or convalescent COVID-19. This chain links TRBV29-1 with TRBJ2-5, with D maybe TRBD2 (6 bases). What was sequenced was peripheral blood. CDR3 region: CSVEMEGLLRETQYF. CDR3 nucleotide sequence: TGCAGCGTTGAAATGGAGGGACTTCTCCGAGAGACCCAGTACTTC.